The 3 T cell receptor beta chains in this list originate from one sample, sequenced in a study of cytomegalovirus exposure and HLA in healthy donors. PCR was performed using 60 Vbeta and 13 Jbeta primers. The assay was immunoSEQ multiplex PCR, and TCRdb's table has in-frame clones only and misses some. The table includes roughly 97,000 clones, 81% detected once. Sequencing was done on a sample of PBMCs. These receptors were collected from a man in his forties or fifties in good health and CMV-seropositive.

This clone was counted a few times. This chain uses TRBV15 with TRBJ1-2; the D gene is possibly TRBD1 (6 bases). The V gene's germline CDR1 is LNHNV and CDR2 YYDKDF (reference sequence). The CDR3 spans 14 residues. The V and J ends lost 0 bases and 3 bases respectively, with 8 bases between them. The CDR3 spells CATSRDRTDYGYTF. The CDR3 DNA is TGTGCCACCAGCAGAGATAGGACAGACTATGGCTACACCTTC.

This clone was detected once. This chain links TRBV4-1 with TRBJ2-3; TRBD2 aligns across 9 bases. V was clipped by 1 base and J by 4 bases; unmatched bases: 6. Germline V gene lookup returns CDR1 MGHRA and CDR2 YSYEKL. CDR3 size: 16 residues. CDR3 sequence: CASSQAGTSLPDTQYF. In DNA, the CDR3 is TGCGCCAGCAGCCAAGCCGGGACTAGCTTACCAGATACGCAGTATTTT.

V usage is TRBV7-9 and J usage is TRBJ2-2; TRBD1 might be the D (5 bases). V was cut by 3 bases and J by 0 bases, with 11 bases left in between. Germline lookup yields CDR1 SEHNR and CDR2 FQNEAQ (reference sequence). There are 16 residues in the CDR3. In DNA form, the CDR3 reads TGTGCCAGCAGCTTGAAAACAGGCCCGAACACCGGGGAGCTGTTTTTT. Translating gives CASSLKTGPNTGELFF.